This entry is about one T cell receptor (beta chain). Assay: immunoSEQ multiplex PCR; the TCRdb copy retains only in-frame clones and omits some. Among 120,000 to 150,000 clones, more than 75% were seen once, and the ten largest hold approximately 1.3%. Residents of about two dozen US areas, aged about 18 to 95 years, made up the participants. The data originate from a study of blood T cell repertoires in COVID-19. Study-level information: The samples span acute and convalescent COVID-19 from the United States, Italy and Spain.

Germline V CDR1 and CDR2: SGHTA, FQGNSA. Losses at the gene ends were 5 bases for V and 5 bases for J; bases not matched to a gene: 10. The CDR3 is 15 residues long. The receptor was derived from a woman aged 30 to 39 with acute COVID-19. The sample comprised PBMCs or T cells enriched from blood (not recorded which). The chain is built from TRBV7-2 and TRBJ2-5, with 8 bases fitting TRBD2. The CDR3 loop is CASSRPGLGKETQYF. CDR3 DNA: TGTGCCAGCAGCAGACCGGGACTAGGAAAGGAGACCCAGTACTTC.